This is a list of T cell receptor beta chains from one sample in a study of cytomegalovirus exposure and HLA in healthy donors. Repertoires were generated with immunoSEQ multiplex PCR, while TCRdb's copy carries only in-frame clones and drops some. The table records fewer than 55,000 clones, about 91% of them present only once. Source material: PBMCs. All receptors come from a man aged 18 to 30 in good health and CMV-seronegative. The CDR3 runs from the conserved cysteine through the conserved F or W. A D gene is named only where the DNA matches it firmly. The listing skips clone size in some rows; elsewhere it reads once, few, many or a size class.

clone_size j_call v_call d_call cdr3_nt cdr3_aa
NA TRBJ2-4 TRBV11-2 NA TGTGCCAGCAGCTTAGATCAGGGAAGGGCTCAGTACTTC CASSLDQGRAQYF
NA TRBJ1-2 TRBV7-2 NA TGTGCCAGCAGCCTCCGGGGGGCCGACTATGGCTACACCTTC CASSLRGADYGYTF
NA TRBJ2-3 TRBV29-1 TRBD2 TGCAGCGTTTACCTAGCGGGAGGGCCAGATACGCAGTATTTT CSVYLAGGPDTQYF
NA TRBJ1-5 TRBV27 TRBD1 TGTGCCAGCAGTTTATCGGGGGCAGGGGGCGCTGGCAATCAGCCCCAGCATTTT CASSLSGAGGAGNQPQHF
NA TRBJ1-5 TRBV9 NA TGTGCCAGCAACAAAGGGGGACGGCTCAATCAGCCCCAGCATTTT CASNKGGRLNQPQHF
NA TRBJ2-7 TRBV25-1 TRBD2 TGTGCCAGCAGTGAGGGACTAGCGGCCTCCTACGAGCAGTACTTC CASSEGLAASYEQYF
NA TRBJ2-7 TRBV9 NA TGTGCCAGCAGCCCCTACTCAGGGTTGACCTACGAGCAGTACTTC CASSPYSGLTYEQYF
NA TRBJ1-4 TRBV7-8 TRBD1 TGTGCCAGCAGCCTTCCCGGGACAGGGGGTGAAAAACTGTTTTTT CASSLPGTGGEKLFF
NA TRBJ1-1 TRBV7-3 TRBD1 TGTGCCAGCAGCGGACAGGGGAACACTGAAGCTTTCTTT CASSGQGNTEAFF
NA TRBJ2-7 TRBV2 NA TGTGCCAGCGTTGGGGGGTCCTACGAGCAGTACTTC CASVGGSYEQYF
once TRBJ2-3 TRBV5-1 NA TGCGCCAGCAGCTTGGCGAGAAGGACTTCAGATACGCAGTATTTT CASSLARRTSDTQYF
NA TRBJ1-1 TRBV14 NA TGTGCCAGCAGCCAACGGACAGTGAACACTGAAGCTTTCTTT CASSQRTVNTEAFF
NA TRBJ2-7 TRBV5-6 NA TGTGCCAGCAGCTTGGCTAGTCACGAGCAGTACTTC CASSLASHEQYF
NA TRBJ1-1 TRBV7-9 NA TGTGCCAGCAGCTTAGGGGGGGGAACTGAAGCTTTCTTT CASSLGGGTEAFF
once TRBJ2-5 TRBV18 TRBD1 TGTGCCAGCTCACCAAGACAGGGAACACAAGAGACCCAGTACTTC CASSPRQGTQETQYF
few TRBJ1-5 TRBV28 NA TGTGCCAGCAGTTTCCTACAGGACAATCAGCCCCAGCATTTT CASSFLQDNQPQHF
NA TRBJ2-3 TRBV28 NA TGTGCCAGCAGTTTATCGATCTGGCGGGGCATCACAGATACGCAGTATTTT CASSLSIWRGITDTQYF
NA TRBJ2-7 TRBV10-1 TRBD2 TGCGCCAGCAGGTTGGCTAGCGGCCCCTACGAGCAGTACTTC CASRLASGPYEQYF
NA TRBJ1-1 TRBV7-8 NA TGTGCCAGCAGCTTAGGTGTGGGGGGAGGCACTGAAGCTTTCTTT CASSLGVGGGTEAFF
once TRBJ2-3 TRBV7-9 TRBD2 TGTGCCAGCAGCCTAACTAGCGGGAGGGCAGATACGCAGTATTTT CASSLTSGRADTQYF
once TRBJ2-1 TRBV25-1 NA TGTGCCAGCAGACCATCGACTAGTTTCAATGAGCAGTTCTTC CASRPSTSFNEQFF
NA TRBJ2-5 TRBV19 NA TGTGCCAGTAGTATAGGGCTGACTAGAGATCAAGAGACCCAGTACTTC CASSIGLTRDQETQYF
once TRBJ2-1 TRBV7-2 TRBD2 TGTGCCAGCAGCCGGACTAGCGGGAGGGTGGGGGATGAGCAGTTCTTC CASSRTSGRVGDEQFF
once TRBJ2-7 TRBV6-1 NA TGTGCCAGCAGTGAGAGCGCGCGCGGGACCTTCCTTTGGTACGAGCAGTACTTC CASSESARGTFLWYEQYF
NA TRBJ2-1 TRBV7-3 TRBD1 TGTGCCAGCAGCCCAAGGCAGGGGGAGAACAATGAGCAGTTCTTC CASSPRQGENNEQFF
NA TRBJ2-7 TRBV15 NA TGTGCCACCAGCCGATTCAGGGGAAGGGACGGGGAGCAGTACTTC CATSRFRGRDGEQYF
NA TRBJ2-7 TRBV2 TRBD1 TGTGCCAGCATTGAGGGACAGGGTAGGGACGAGCAGTACTTC CASIEGQGRDEQYF
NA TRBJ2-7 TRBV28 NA TGTGCCAGCACTCTTCGGGGGTTGTACGAGCAGTACTTC CASTLRGLYEQYF
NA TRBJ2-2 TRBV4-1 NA TGCGCCAGCAGCCAAGAAACACTAGCTAACACCGGGGAGCTGTTTTTT CASSQETLANTGELFF
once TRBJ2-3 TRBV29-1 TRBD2 TGCAGCGTGGGACTAGCGGGGGACCTCACAGATACGCAGTATTTT CSVGLAGDLTDTQYF
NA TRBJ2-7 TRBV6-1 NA TGTGCCAGCAGGCTAGACCTCGCTCCGGGCGAGCAGTACTTC CASRLDLAPGEQYF
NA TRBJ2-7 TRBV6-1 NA TGTGCCAGCAGCAGAACTAGCCCCCACGAGCAGTACTTC CASSRTSPHEQYF
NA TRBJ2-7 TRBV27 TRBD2 TGTGCCAGCAGTCTAGCGGGAGGGCCTTTTGGCGAGCAGTACTTC CASSLAGGPFGEQYF
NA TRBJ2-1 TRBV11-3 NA TGTGCCAGCAGCCCCAGGGGACATTTTAATGAGCAGTTCTTC CASSPRGHFNEQFF
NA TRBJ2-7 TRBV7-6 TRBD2 TGTGCCAGCAGCCTGGGGCGGGGACTAGCGGGACGCCATAACGAGCAGTACTTC CASSLGRGLAGRHNEQYF
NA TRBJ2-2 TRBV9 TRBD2 TGTGCCAGCAGCGTAGCTGGTAGCGGGAGTTTCGGGGAGCTGTTTTTT CASSVAGSGSFGELFF
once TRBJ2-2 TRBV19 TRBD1 TGTGCCAGTAGTATTTTGGGACAGGGTTCCGGGGAGCTGTTTTTT CASSILGQGSGELFF
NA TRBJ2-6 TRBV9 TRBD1 TGTGCCAGCAGCGTCAGAGGACAGGGAGTAGGTGGGGCCAACGTCCTGACTTTC CASSVRGQGVGGANVLTF
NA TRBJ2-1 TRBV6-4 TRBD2 TGTGCCAGCAGTGACGAGACTAGCGGGTCCAATGAGCAGTTCTTC CASSDETSGSNEQFF